The source of this T cell receptor beta chain is a study of graft-versus-host responses after intestinal transplantation. Study-wide points: GvH clones appeared in recipient marrow, some first in ileum or blood. Subjects displaying graft-donor T cell macrochimerism possessed elevated graft-versus-host to host-versus-graft clonal ratios inside allografts.

To note about this clone: Its antigen is currently unknown.

Libraries were prepared by immunoSEQ multiplex PCR; TCRdb keeps only in-frame clonotypes and omits some of them. The sample lists 86,000 or so clones; around 90% were seen once. With V trimmed by 4 bases and J by 0 bases, 11 bases remained unmatched. Germline V lookup: CDR1 SGHAT, CDR2 FQDESV (reference sequence). This CDR3 comprises 19 residues. The receptor was isolated from a human donor who received an intestinal transplant. This specimen consisted of unstimulated CD8+ T cells sorted from spleen or lymph node cells, obtained before intestinal transplant. The gene calls are TRBV11-1 and TRBJ2-3, with 12 bases aligning to TRBD2. The CDR3 DNA reads TGTGCCAGCAGCTCCTACCCCACTAGCGGGGGGCCTAGCACAGATACGCAGTATTTT. Amino acid sequence: CASSSYPTSGGPSTDTQYF.